The subject of this entry is one TCR beta chain. A junction end diverges from the germline sequence, so it may reflect a read error. CDR1 and CDR2 (germline): MNHEY, SMNVEV (reference sequence). This CDR3 has 13 amino acids. Using its own MiXCR run on the PCR reads, TCRdb lists one record per CDR3 protein. The sample carries roughly 20,000 distinct CDR3 sequences, 50% to 55% recorded once. Localized lung adenocarcinoma, a non-small cell lung cancer, affected the donors. The entry originates in a study of CD4 and CD8 cells across lung adenocarcinoma regions. This chain uses TRBV27 with TRBJ2-5, with D possibly being TRBD2 (5 bases). The receptor's source is a female donor with lung adenocarcinoma. The CD4 and CD8 labels of this study may be unreliable. The sample taken for sequencing was CD8+ T cells from the center of a lung tumor. CDR3 nucleotide sequence: TGTGCCAGCGGAGGCTGTGACCAAGACACCCAGTACTTC. The encoded protein is CASGGCDQDTQYF.